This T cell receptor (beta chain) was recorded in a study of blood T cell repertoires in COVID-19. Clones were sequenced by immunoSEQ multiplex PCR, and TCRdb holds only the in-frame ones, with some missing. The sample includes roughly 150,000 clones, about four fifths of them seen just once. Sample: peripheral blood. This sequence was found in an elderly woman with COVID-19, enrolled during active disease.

CDR3 residues: CASSLTAYNSPLHF. The CDR3 DNA sequence: TGTGCCAGCAGTTTAACGGCCTATAATTCACCCCTCCACTTT. The chain uses TRBV27 and TRBJ1-6, with D uncertain. Germline V gene data show CDR1 as MNHEY and CDR2 as SMNVEV (reference sequence). V shed 2 bases and J shed 2 bases, with 4 bases lying between them. The CDR3 contains 14 residues.